Listed here are 21 T cell receptor beta chains from one sample, sequenced in a study of shared clonotypes between healthy human individuals. The data were produced by immunoSEQ multiplex PCR, yet TCRdb's version contains in-frame clones alone and is incomplete. The profile shows about 100,000 clones, about 72% of them singletons. Source material: memory CD8+ T cells sorted from blood. Stated subset: CD45RO+ cells pooled with CCR7-negative TemRA cells. The receptors shown here come from a woman aged 25-40 years in good health.

Here the CDR3 reads CASKNAGGGQPQHF. The CDR3 DNA sequence: TGTGCCAGCAAGAATGCAGGGGGAGGCCAGCCCCAGCATTTT. The J gene is TRBJ1-5, the V gene TRBV6-1, with 7 positions matching TRBD1. After removal of 7 bases from V and 7 bases from J, the junction contained 10 bases not matched to a gene. The CDR3 covers 14 residues. Germline V gene lookup returns CDR1 MNHNS and CDR2 SASEGT.

The chain joins TRBV2 to TRBJ2-5; 12 nucleotides match TRBD2. CDR3 length: 16 amino acids. V trimming: 5 bases; J trimming: 4 bases; junction bases outside the gene matches: 8. Germline-derived CDR1 and CDR2 are SNHLY and FYNNEI. CDR3 sequence: CASSYGLAGWVETQYF. In DNA, the CDR3 is TGTGCCAGCAGTTACGGACTAGCGGGATGGGTAGAGACCCAGTACTTC.

The J gene is TRBJ2-6, the V gene TRBV6-1; tentative D call: TRBD1 (6 bases). Trimming pared 3 bases from V and 2 bases from J, leaving 11 bases between. There are 16 residues in the CDR3. Germline CDR1 and CDR2: MNHNS and SASEGT. The CDR3 spells CASSEETGTGANVLTF. The CDR3 nucleotides are TGTGCCAGCAGTGAGGAGACAGGTACTGGGGCCAACGTCCTGACTTTC.

CDR3 coding DNA: TGCAGCGTTGAAAGCAGGGATTTCGGAAACACCATATATTTT. The encoded protein is CSVESRDFGNTIYF. V usage is TRBV29-1 and J usage is TRBJ1-3; maybe TRBD1 (5 bases). Germline CDR1 reads SQVTM; CDR2 reads ANQGSEA. This CDR3 has 14 amino acids. The V and J ends lost 2 bases and 4 bases respectively, with 12 bases between them.

The V gene is TRBV25-1, the J gene TRBJ2-5; no clear D. Germline assignment: CDR1 MGHDK and CDR2 SYGVNS. The CDR3 extends over 14 amino acids. The V and J ends lost 4 bases and 4 bases respectively, with 13 bases between them. DNA of the CDR3: TGTGCCAGCAGTGGCCACAGTCGTGGAGAGACCCAGTACTTC. It specifies CASSGHSRGETQYF.

This rearrangement joins TRBV28 to TRBJ2-7; D not resolved. CDR3 size: 16 residues. The V end was cut by 6 bases, the J end by 2 bases, with 20 bases between. The germline V gene encodes CDR1 MDHEN and CDR2 SYDVKM. CDR3 protein: CASSDTLKSNPYEQYF. For the CDR3, the DNA is TGTGCCAGCAGCGATACGTTAAAGTCCAACCCCTACGAGCAGTACTTC.

This rearrangement joins TRBV6-6 to TRBJ2-7; 7 bases are shared with TRBD1. The V gene's germline CDR1 is MNHNY and CDR2 SVGAGI (reference sequence). After removal of 4 bases from V and 1 base from J, the junction contained 7 bases not matched to a gene. The CDR3 spans 15 residues. The CDR3 DNA is TGTGCCAGCAGTTCACCGGGACAGCATTCCTACGAGCAGTACTTC. Protein sequence: CASSSPGQHSYEQYF.

This clone showed up just a few times. The chain carries TRBV6-5 and TRBJ2-7, with TRBD2 as a possible D gene (6 bases). The CDR3 runs 13 residues. Germline-derived CDR1 and CDR2 are MNHEY and SVGAGI. With 4 bases removed from V and 2 bases from J, the gap between germline ends came to 9 bases. CDR3 sequence reads: CASSFRETYEQYF. The CDR3 DNA is TGTGCCAGCAGTTTCCGGGAGACCTACGAGCAGTACTTC.

The genes are TRBV28 and TRBJ1-5; TRBD1 aligns across 9 bases. There are 16 residues in the CDR3. The trim removed 5 bases at V and 6 bases at J, leaving 11 bases unmatched. In germline, CDR1 is MDHEN, CDR2 SYDVKM. The CDR3 DNA sequence: TGTGCCAGCAGTCCTCAAACAGGGGGCCGAAGTCAGCCCCAGCATTTT. Amino acids: CASSPQTGGRSQPQHF.

The V and J genes are TRBV12-5 and TRBJ2-2, with D unresolved. This CDR3 spans 15 amino acids. The germline V and J ends were trimmed by 0 bases and 6 bases, with 11 bases remaining between them. Germline V gives CDR1 LGHNT, CDR2 FRNRAP. For the CDR3, the DNA is TGTGCTAGTGGTTTGGTAATAAATCGCGCCGGGGAGCTGTTTTTT. Translating it yields CASGLVINRAGELFF. Looking up the rest from reference TRBV12-5 and TRBJ2-2 gives the full variable domain: DARVTQTPRHKVTEMGQEVTMRCQPILGHNTVFWYRQTMMQGLELLAYFRNRAPLDDSGMPKDRFSAEMPDATLATLKIQPSEPRDSAVYFCASGLVINRAGELFFGEGSRLTVL.

This chain links TRBV25-1 with TRBJ1-3, with 11 bases identical to TRBD1. The germline gives CDR1 MGHDK, CDR2 SYGVNS. V gave up 4 bases and J gave up 6 bases; unmatched junction bases: 2. The length of the CDR3 is 14 residues. CDR3 sequence reads: CASSGGQGENTIYF. The CDR3 coding sequence is TGTGCCAGCAGTGGGGGACAGGGGGAAAACACCATATATTTT.

The chain joins TRBV6-1 to TRBJ2-2, with 12 bases that match TRBD2. This CDR3 is built from 16 residues. Trimming cost V 4 bases and J 3 bases; bases outside gene matches: 3. The germline V gene encodes CDR1 MNHNS and CDR2 SASEGT. For the CDR3, the DNA is TGTGCCAGCAGTGGACTAGCGGGAGATGACACCGGGGAGCTGTTTTTT. As protein: CASSGLAGDDTGELFF.

The chain links TRBV29-1 to TRBJ1-2; 9 bases fit TRBD1. The V and J ends lost 0 bases and 7 bases, in that order; junction bases with no gene match: 9. The CDR3 length is 15 residues. Per germline, CDR1 SQVTM and CDR2 ANQGSEA. The CDR3 sequence is CSVEEATGGTGGYTF. The DNA of the CDR3 is TGCAGCGTTGAAGAGGCAACAGGGGGCACGGGTGGCTACACCTTC.

This clone was detected many times. V and J are TRBV2 and TRBJ2-1, with 10 bases lining up with TRBD2. Germline CDR1 and CDR2: SNHLY and FYNNEI. V gave up 7 bases and J gave up 5 bases; unmatched junction bases: 11. The CDR3 length is 16 residues. CDR3 DNA sequence: TGTGCCAGCATTGACGAACTAGCGGGAAGTCACAATGAGCAGTTCTTC. This translates into CASIDELAGSHNEQFF. The variable domain in full, completed from reference TRBV2 and TRBJ2-1, reads EPEVTQTPSHQVTQMGQEVILRCVPISNHLYFYWYRQILGQKVEFLVSFYNNEISEKSEIFDDQFSVERPDGSNFTLKIRSTKLEDSAMYFCASIDELAGSHNEQFFGPGTRLTVL.

CDR3 region: CASIMTAGAFQETQYF. CDR3 bases: TGTGCCAGCATTATGACGGCAGGGGCCTTCCAAGAGACCCAGTACTTC. The gene calls are TRBV2 and TRBJ2-5, with D perhaps TRBD1 (6 bases). V was pared by 7 bases and J by 1 base, with 19 bases between. In germline, CDR1 is SNHLY, CDR2 FYNNEI. The CDR3 contains 16 residues.

This sequence joins TRBV7-9 and TRBJ2-4; D is unclear. Germline V CDR1 and CDR2: SEHNR, FQNEAQ (reference sequence). CDR3 length: 16 residues. The ends were cut back, 5 bases at V and 0 bases at J, with 14 bases in the middle. The CDR3 bases are TGTGCCAGCAGCCGAGAAGAGCCCCTAGCCAAAAACATTCAGTACTTC. Translated: CASSREEPLAKNIQYF.

This clone was picked up a small number of times. V usage is TRBV28 and J usage is TRBJ2-1; 7 bases map to TRBD2. This CDR3 is 18 amino acids long. Germline-derived CDR1 and CDR2 are MDHEN and SYDVKM. V dropped 3 bases and J dropped 9; count of bases not matched to a gene: 20. CDR3 protein: CASSFKLVGRERIGEQFF. CDR3 coding DNA: TGTGCCAGCAGTTTCAAACTAGTGGGGCGGGAGAGAATTGGTGAGCAGTTCTTC. Drawing the rest from reference TRBV28 and TRBJ2-1, the complete variable domain is DVKVTQSSRYLVKRTGEKVFLECVQDMDHENMFWYRQDPGLGLRLIYFSYDVKMKEKGDIPEGYSVSREKKERFSLILESASTNQTSMYLCASSFKLVGRERIGEQFFGPGTRLTVL.

CDR3 nucleotide sequence: TGTGCCAGCAGTGACTCTGTGTCCACCGGGGAGCTGTTTTTT. Protein: CASSDSVSTGELFF. The V call is TRBV6-4, the J call TRBJ2-2; D gene ambiguous. The V and J ends lost 0 bases and 4 bases respectively, with 6 bases between them. From germline, CDR1 is MRHNA and CDR2 SNTAGT. The CDR3 loop spans 14 amino acids.

This clone is medium-sized by share. The chain combines TRBV28 with TRBJ2-6, with D unclear. Trimming shortened V by 6 bases and J by 0 bases, and 9 bases separated the two germline ends. The germline V gene encodes CDR1 MDHEN and CDR2 SYDVKM. This CDR3 spans 15 amino acids. CDR3 region: CASSRLISGANVLTF. The CDR3 DNA reads as TGTGCCAGCAGCCGCCTGATCTCTGGGGCCAACGTCCTGACTTTC.

In this sample, this clone turned up a few times. The chain employs TRBV29-1 and TRBJ2-7; TRBD1 matches at 9 bases. This CDR3 comprises 14 residues. Germline values: CDR1 SQVTM, CDR2 ANQGSEA. V lost 4 bases and J lost 2; bases outside the gene matches: 6. The CDR3 region has the DNA TGCAGCGTTGTCCCGGGACAGGGACCCTACGAGCAGTACTTC. Translation gives CSVVPGQGPYEQYF.

The CDR3 DNA is TGTGCCAGCAGTAGCCGGACAGGGGCCGCCTACGAGCAGTACTTC. This codes for CASSSRTGAAYEQYF. The chain is built from TRBV28 and TRBJ2-7; 9 nucleotides match TRBD1. CDR3 length equals 15 residues. Losses at the gene ends were 5 bases for V and 2 bases for J; bases not matched to a gene: 7. Germline-derived CDR1 and CDR2 are MDHEN and SYDVKM.